These T cell receptor beta chains were read from a single sample in a study of shared clonotypes between healthy human individuals. Profiled with immunoSEQ multiplex PCR; TCRdb holds only in-frame clones, not every one. This table holds hundreds of thousands of clones, roughly 77% found once. The sequenced sample was PBMCs. These receptors were collected from a middle-aged woman in good health. Some clones in this sample may be carry-over from other donors' samples. The CDR3 runs from the conserved cysteine through the conserved F or W. The D gene is left open where the match is weak. The size of a clone is reported for some rows only, either as once, few or many, or as a class for expanded clones.

D: -
J: TRBJ2-7
size: -
V: TRBV11-1
CDR3: CASSLGVAGKVQYF
DNA: TGTGCCAGCAGCTTAGGGGTGGCGGGGAAGGTGCAGTACTTC

D: TRBD1
J: TRBJ2-7
size: -
V: TRBV10-2
CDR3: CASRGDSWYEQYF
DNA: TGCGCCAGCAGGGGGGACAGTTGGTACGAGCAGTACTTC

D: -
J: TRBJ1-1
size: -
V: TRBV28
CDR3: CASSPALIVGTEAFF
DNA: TGTGCCAGCAGCCCCGCCCTGATAGTCGGTACTGAAGCTTTCTTT

D: TRBD1
J: TRBJ1-4
size: -
V: TRBV23-1
CDR3: CASSQSRGDRVSEELFF
DNA: TGCGCCAGCAGTCAATCCAGGGGAGACAGGGTGAGTGAGGAACTGTTTTTT

D: -
J: TRBJ2-7
size: -
V: TRBV6-5
CDR3: CASGRDPRRGYEQYF
DNA: TGTGCCAGCGGCCGGGACCCCCGCCGAGGCTACGAGCAGTACTTC

D: -
J: TRBJ2-7
size: -
V: TRBV5-1
CDR3: CASSLAGTQDYEQYF
DNA: TGCGCCAGCAGCTTGGCCGGGACCCAAGACTACGAGCAGTACTTC

D: -
J: TRBJ2-7
size: many
V: TRBV6-5
CDR3: CASRNPDGDEQYF
DNA: TGTGCCAGCAGGAACCCGGACGGGGACGAGCAGTACTTC

D: -
J: TRBJ1-1
size: -
V: TRBV2
CDR3: CASSEGGSRTEAFF
DNA: TGTGCCAGCAGTGAGGGGGGGAGTAGGACTGAAGCTTTCTTT

D: -
J: TRBJ2-1
size: -
V: TRBV7-2
CDR3: CASSLAWDTSYNEQFF
DNA: TGTGCCAGCAGCTTAGCGTGGGACACCTCCTACAATGAGCAGTTCTTC

D: -
J: TRBJ1-1
size: few
V: TRBV12-5
CDR3: CASGFENTEAFF
DNA: TGTGCTAGTGGTTTCGAGAACACTGAAGCTTTCTTT

D: TRBD1
J: TRBJ2-3
size: -
V: TRBV27
CDR3: CASRPEHNRGITDTQYF
DNA: TGTGCCTCTCGACCCGAACACAACAGGGGGATCACAGATACGCAGTATTTT

D: -
J: TRBJ2-5
size: -
V: TRBV28
CDR3: CASGIGGRPETQYF
DNA: TGTGCCAGCGGAATTGGGGGACGGCCGGAGACCCAGTACTTC

D: -
J: TRBJ2-1
size: -
V: TRBV7-9
CDR3: CASSSVRGGSGKQFF
DNA: TGTGCCAGCAGCTCCGTCCGAGGGGGGAGCGGCAAGCAGTTCTTC

D: -
J: TRBJ1-3
size: once
V: TRBV28
CDR3: CASSLSYSGNTIYF
DNA: TGTGCCAGCAGTTTGAGCTACTCTGGAAACACCATATATTTT

D: -
J: TRBJ2-1
size: -
V: TRBV5-1
CDR3: CASSFNPGDNEQFF
DNA: TGCGCCAGCAGCTTTAATCCAGGGGACAATGAGCAGTTCTTC

D: -
J: TRBJ2-1
size: -
V: TRBV4-3
CDR3: CASSQDGTVSEQFF
DNA: TGCGCCAGCAGCCAAGATGGGACGGTATCTGAGCAGTTCTTC

D: -
J: TRBJ2-3
size: -
V: TRBV7-3
CDR3: CAGGGTDTQYF
DNA: TGTGCCGGCGGGGGCACAGATACGCAGTATTTT

D: -
J: TRBJ2-7
size: once
V: TRBV10-3
CDR3: CAISADVRGEQYF
DNA: TGTGCCATCAGTGCCGACGTCCGAGGCGAGCAGTACTTC

D: -
J: TRBJ1-1
size: -
V: TRBV28
CDR3: CASTRGGMSTEAFF
DNA: TGTGCCAGCACCCGGGGGGGAATGAGCACTGAAGCTTTCTTT

D: -
J: TRBJ2-1
size: once
V: TRBV10-3
CDR3: CAIGTRYNEQFF
DNA: TGTGCCATCGGGACCAGGTACAATGAGCAGTTCTTC

D: -
J: TRBJ2-1
size: -
V: TRBV19
CDR3: CASSMGGGVNEQFF
DNA: TGTGCCAGTAGTATGGGGGGAGGTGTGAATGAGCAGTTCTTC

D: TRBD1
J: TRBJ1-5
size: -
V: TRBV15
CDR3: CATSVDRGLAQPQHF
DNA: TGTGCCACCAGCGTGGACAGGGGGCTCGCTCAGCCCCAGCATTTT

D: TRBD2
J: TRBJ2-2
size: -
V: TRBV4-1
CDR3: CASSRGLAGRSGELFF
DNA: TGCGCCAGCAGCCGCGGACTAGCGGGCCGGTCCGGGGAGCTGTTTTTT

D: TRBD1
J: TRBJ2-1
size: -
V: TRBV4-2
CDR3: CASSQDPGQSYNEQFF
DNA: TGTGCCAGCAGCCAAGACCCGGGACAGTCCTACAATGAGCAGTTCTTC

D: -
J: TRBJ2-3
size: -
V: TRBV19
CDR3: CASSIGTRADTQYF
DNA: TGTGCCAGTAGTATTGGGACAAGAGCAGATACGCAGTATTTT

D: -
J: TRBJ2-7
size: -
V: TRBV15
CDR3: CATSRGEAYEQYF
DNA: TGTGCCACCAGCAGAGGAGAGGCCTACGAGCAGTACTTC

D: -
J: TRBJ1-1
size: -
V: TRBV29-1
CDR3: CSVRLGSDTEAFF
DNA: TGCAGCGTCCGCCTCGGTAGTGACACTGAAGCTTTCTTT

D: -
J: TRBJ1-1
size: -
V: TRBV7-2
CDR3: CASSLDGGEAFF
DNA: TGTGCCAGCAGCTTAGATGGCGGGGAAGCTTTCTTT

D: TRBD1
J: TRBJ1-1
size: -
V: TRBV7-9
CDR3: CASSLEQGGAFF
DNA: TGTGCCAGCAGCTTAGAGCAGGGGGGAGCTTTCTTT

D: -
J: TRBJ1-1
size: -
V: TRBV5-1
CDR3: CASSLRPPPGTEAFF
DNA: TGCGCCAGCAGCCTCCGACCCCCGCCGGGCACTGAAGCTTTCTTT

D: TRBD1
J: TRBJ1-5
size: -
V: TRBV5-6
CDR3: CASSTYDRVNQPQHF
DNA: TGTGCCAGCAGCACCTACGACAGGGTCAATCAGCCCCAGCATTTT

D: -
J: TRBJ1-1
size: -
V: TRBV7-2
CDR3: CASRYDPGGNTEAFF
DNA: TGTGCCAGCAGGTACGATCCGGGAGGGAACACTGAAGCTTTCTTT

D: TRBD1
J: TRBJ1-3
size: -
V: TRBV4-1
CDR3: CASSQPRQGGGNTIYF
DNA: TGCGCCAGCAGCCAACCAAGACAGGGGGGAGGAAACACCATATATTTT

D: TRBD2
J: TRBJ2-3
size: once
V: TRBV9
CDR3: CASSVVGSGSPTDTQYF
DNA: TGTGCCAGCAGCGTAGTGGGTAGCGGGAGCCCGACAGATACGCAGTATTTT

D: -
J: TRBJ2-7
size: -
V: TRBV28
CDR3: CASRRGYYEQYF
DNA: TGTGCCAGCAGGAGGGGCTACTACGAGCAGTACTTC

D: -
J: TRBJ1-4
size: -
V: TRBV13
CDR3: CASSLSGPTNEKLFF
DNA: TGTGCCAGCAGCCTAAGTGGTCCAACTAATGAAAAACTGTTTTTT

D: -
J: TRBJ2-5
size: -
V: TRBV18
CDR3: CASSLHQGREETQYF
DNA: TGTGCCAGCTCACTCCACCAGGGCCGAGAAGAGACCCAGTACTTC

D: TRBD2
J: TRBJ2-1
size: -
V: TRBV19
CDR3: CASSIGLAGSNEQFF
DNA: TGTGCCAGTAGTATCGGACTAGCGGGAAGTAATGAGCAGTTCTTC

D: TRBD2
J: TRBJ2-1
size: -
V: TRBV4-1
CDR3: CASSPRDYSNEQFF
DNA: TGCGCCAGCAGCCCCCGGGACTACTCCAATGAGCAGTTCTTC

D: -
J: TRBJ2-5
size: -
V: TRBV28
CDR3: CASSLPSLGETQYF
DNA: TGTGCCAGCAGTCTCCCCTCATTGGGGGAGACCCAGTACTTC

D: TRBD1
J: TRBJ1-2
size: -
V: TRBV4-1
CDR3: CASSQADRIYGYTF
DNA: TGCGCCAGCAGCCAGGCGGACAGGATTTATGGCTACACCTTC

D: -
J: TRBJ1-2
size: -
V: TRBV5-4
CDR3: CASTKSQTNYGYTF
DNA: TGTGCCAGCACTAAGTCCCAGACTAACTATGGCTACACCTTC

D: TRBD2
J: TRBJ2-3
size: few
V: TRBV7-2
CDR3: CASSPHRASGRADTQYF
DNA: TGTGCCAGCAGCCCGCACCGCGCTAGCGGGAGGGCAGATACGCAGTATTTT

D: TRBD2
J: TRBJ2-1
size: -
V: TRBV2
CDR3: CASSEWSGGTYNEQFF
DNA: TGTGCCAGCAGTGAATGGAGCGGGGGCACCTACAATGAGCAGTTCTTC

D: -
J: TRBJ2-2
size: few
V: TRBV6-5
CDR3: CASSYSVGSTGELFF
DNA: TGTGCCAGCAGTTACTCGGTCGGCAGCACCGGGGAGCTGTTTTTT

D: -
J: TRBJ2-3
size: -
V: TRBV29-1
CDR3: CSVVVSTDTQYF
DNA: TGCAGCGTTGTGGTTAGCACAGATACGCAGTATTTT

D: TRBD2
J: TRBJ2-5
size: -
V: TRBV7-2
CDR3: CASSSGLAGKGETQYF
DNA: TGTGCCAGCAGCTCCGGACTAGCGGGAAAGGGTGAGACCCAGTACTTC

D: -
J: TRBJ1-3
size: -
V: TRBV19
CDR3: CASSFRIEASGNTIYF
DNA: TGTGCCAGTAGTTTCAGGATTGAAGCCTCTGGAAACACCATATATTTT

D: -
J: TRBJ2-7
size: -
V: TRBV7-9
CDR3: CASSSPPGTLLGGEQYF
DNA: TGTGCCAGCAGCTCCCCCCCGGGAACCCTTCTCGGAGGGGAGCAGTACTTC

D: -
J: TRBJ2-1
size: -
V: TRBV7-9
CDR3: CASSPWGERVHEQFF
DNA: TGTGCCAGCAGCCCGTGGGGGGAGAGAGTCCATGAGCAGTTCTTC

D: -
J: TRBJ2-1
size: -
V: TRBV10-1
CDR3: CASSEGHNNEQFF
DNA: TGCGCCAGCAGTGAAGGACACAACAATGAGCAGTTCTTC

D: TRBD2
J: TRBJ2-7
size: -
V: TRBV2
CDR3: CASSSGLAGPNF
DNA: TGTGCCAGCTCATCTGGACTAGCGGGGCCCAACTTC

D: -
J: TRBJ2-1
size: -
V: TRBV14
CDR3: CASSQRDSAMGFF
DNA: TGTGCCAGCAGCCAAAGGGACTCCGCGATGGGGTTCTTC

D: TRBD1
J: TRBJ1-4
size: -
V: TRBV6-4
CDR3: CASPNPGTGGAPNEKLFF
DNA: TGTGCCAGCCCAAACCCCGGGACAGGGGGCGCCCCTAATGAAAAACTGTTTTTT